Listed below are T cell receptor beta chains from one sample, sequenced in a study of T cell responses to AZD1222 COVID-19 vaccine. This table comes from immunoSEQ multiplex PCR, and its TCRdb copy is limited to in-frame clones, with some not included. The table shows under 100,000 clones, with around nine tenths occurring only once. The material was peripheral blood, obtained on day 0 of AZD1222 vaccination. Every receptor here comes from an adult in good health. Both conserved end residues are trimmed from each CDR3. The D gene is left open where the match is weak. Some rows have no size entry. The others give once, few or many, or a class for an expanded clone.

cdr3_aa,clone_size,v_call,d_call,j_call
ASSLTRINYGYT,.,TRBV5-4,.,TRBJ1-2
ASSLGGVLLGQPQH,.,TRBV5-6,.,TRBJ1-5
ASSYGAGGINEQF,.,TRBV6-5,TRBD2,TRBJ2-1
ASSEGFNYGYT,.,TRBV9,.,TRBJ1-2
ASSSQSGRQAEQY,.,TRBV7-2,.,TRBJ2-7
ASSMTGNTEAF,.,TRBV7-3,.,TRBJ1-1
ASSLVRGADEQF,.,TRBV11-1,.,TRBJ2-1
ASSSILQGSHTDTQY,.,TRBV5-1,.,TRBJ2-3
ASSDGTRNSPLH,.,TRBV2,.,TRBJ1-6
ASSGADDGYT,.,TRBV18,.,TRBJ1-2
ASSIEVRRDRSYGYT,.,TRBV19,TRBD1,TRBJ1-2
ASSLARNQPQH,.,TRBV12-3/TRBV12-4,.,TRBJ1-5
ASSPDQGGGAGGYSNQPQH,.,TRBV6-2/TRBV6-3,.,TRBJ1-5
ASRGLDGNYGYT,.,TRBV6-5,.,TRBJ1-2
ASRQGRGNTIY,.,TRBV19,.,TRBJ1-3
ASSFKGPRGYT,.,TRBV7-2,.,TRBJ1-2
ASSLEATSSYEQY,.,TRBV5-5,.,TRBJ2-7
ASSPQIGTGGQSSPLH,few,TRBV4-1,TRBD1,TRBJ1-6
ASRGIHSRYEQY,.,TRBV28,.,TRBJ2-7
ASSQDLAGSYAMGYT,.,TRBV14,.,TRBJ1-2
SASGHGGEGNTIY,.,TRBV20-1,.,TRBJ1-3
SARPADTQY,.,TRBV20-1,.,TRBJ2-3
ASSAQTVSSSYEQY,.,TRBV5-1,.,TRBJ2-7
ASSLIAGGNTGELF,.,TRBV7-8,TRBD2,TRBJ2-2
ASSLDRLGNQPQH,.,TRBV11-2,.,TRBJ1-5
ASRPGQSGNTIY,.,TRBV10-2,.,TRBJ1-3
ASSLSWSRNTEAF,few,TRBV27,.,TRBJ1-1
ASRGDLRNTEAF,.,TRBV6-5,.,TRBJ1-1
ASRNSGTNYGYT,.,TRBV27,.,TRBJ1-2
ASSEKKGFVFDTEAF,.,TRBV6-1,.,TRBJ1-1
ASSLDSGGVKSGELF,once,TRBV11-2,TRBD2,TRBJ2-2
ASSVGQTYEQY,.,TRBV9,.,TRBJ2-7
ASSQDRVQPQH,.,TRBV3-1/TRBV3-2,.,TRBJ1-5